A selection of T cell receptor beta chains follows, all from one sample in a study of blood T cell repertoires in COVID-19. TCRdb's table, derived via immunoSEQ multiplex PCR, lists solely in-frame clones and lacks some. The data hold approximately 75,000 clones, with 83% observed a single time. Sequences were obtained from peripheral blood. These receptors all come from a woman of 80 years or more with acute or convalescent COVID-19. The CDR3 runs from the conserved cysteine through the conserved F or W. The D gene is left open where the match is weak. Where a row states a size, it is once, few, many or the class of an expanded clone; other rows omit it.

J: TRBJ1-2
size: NA
D: TRBD1
V: TRBV30
DNA: TGTGCCGCGCCACGGTGGGGCGATAACAGGGGGCCTAACTATGGCTACACCTTC
CDR3: CAAPRWGDNRGPNYGYTF

J: TRBJ1-5
size: NA
D: NA
V: TRBV7-2
DNA: TGTGCCAGCAGCTTACTTGCAGGGGCGCTCAATCAGCCCCAGCATTTT
CDR3: CASSLLAGALNQPQHF

J: TRBJ1-4
size: once
D: NA
V: TRBV2
DNA: TGTGCCAGCGTGTTCTCAACTAATGAAAAACTGTTTTTT
CDR3: CASVFSTNEKLFF

J: TRBJ2-2
size: NA
D: NA
V: TRBV5-1
DNA: TGCGCCAGCAGGGCAGGCGAAACCGGGGAGCTGTTTTTT
CDR3: CASRAGETGELFF

J: TRBJ1-2
size: NA
D: NA
V: TRBV11-1
DNA: TGTGCCAGCAGCTTAGTGCCAGACATTGCTAACTATGGCTACACCTTC
CDR3: CASSLVPDIANYGYTF

J: TRBJ2-3
size: NA
D: TRBD2
V: TRBV2
DNA: TGTGCCACCGGCGGGGGGGCAGATACGCAGTATTTT
CDR3: CATGGGADTQYF

J: TRBJ1-5
size: NA
D: TRBD1
V: TRBV2
DNA: TGTGCCAGCAGTAGGACAGGGGGCGATCAGCCCCAGCATTTT
CDR3: CASSRTGGDQPQHF

J: TRBJ1-2
size: NA
D: NA
V: TRBV24-1
DNA: TGTGCCACCAGTGATCCGGGACACGGCTACACCTTC
CDR3: CATSDPGHGYTF

J: TRBJ1-3
size: NA
D: NA
V: TRBV12-5
DNA: TGTGCTAGTGGACAGGGCCTGAACACCATATATTTT
CDR3: CASGQGLNTIYF

J: TRBJ1-1
size: NA
D: TRBD1
V: TRBV7-9
DNA: TGTGCCAGCAGCCAAACAGGGGAGCCGCGGACTGAAGCTTTCTTT
CDR3: CASSQTGEPRTEAFF

J: TRBJ2-7
size: NA
D: TRBD1
V: TRBV2
DNA: TGTGCCAGCACGAGGGACAGGGGGGTCGAGCAGTACTTC
CDR3: CASTRDRGVEQYF

J: TRBJ2-1
size: NA
D: TRBD2
V: TRBV2
DNA: TGTGCCAGCAGTGAGGTGGGGACTAGCGGGAGTCGTGGCTACAATGAGCAGTTCTTC
CDR3: CASSEVGTSGSRGYNEQFF

J: TRBJ2-7
size: NA
D: NA
V: TRBV5-5
DNA: TGTGCCAGCAGCTTGGCCTGGGCGGGATCCTACGAGCAGTACTTC
CDR3: CASSLAWAGSYEQYF

J: TRBJ2-1
size: NA
D: NA
V: TRBV9
DNA: TGTGCCAGCAGTCCCTCTAGCGAGCCCTACAATGAGCAGTTCTTC
CDR3: CASSPSSEPYNEQFF

J: TRBJ1-5
size: NA
D: NA
V: TRBV11-3
DNA: TGTGCCAGCAGCTTATCGGGGAGCAATCAGCCCCAGCATTTT
CDR3: CASSLSGSNQPQHF

J: TRBJ2-1
size: NA
D: TRBD2
V: TRBV7-2
DNA: TGTGCCAGCAGCCCTCGGCGGGGGGGTAGGGGGCAGTTCTTC
CDR3: CASSPRRGGRGQFF

J: TRBJ2-5
size: NA
D: NA
V: TRBV18
DNA: TGTGCCAGCCGAAGTGCGGGCGAGACCCAGTACTTC
CDR3: CASRSAGETQYF

J: TRBJ2-7
size: NA
D: NA
V: TRBV3-1/TRBV3-2
DNA: TGTGCCAGCAGTTTATTATCCCAGGGGCTGCAGTACTTC
CDR3: CASSLLSQGLQYF

J: TRBJ1-3
size: NA
D: NA
V: TRBV11-2
DNA: TGTGCCAGCAGTCAAACCGGACAGCTCCTAGACACCATATATTTT
CDR3: CASSQTGQLLDTIYF

J: TRBJ1-2
size: NA
D: TRBD1
V: TRBV12-5
DNA: TGTGCTAGTGGTTTGGCCCAGACAGGGGGTAGAGGCTACACCTTC
CDR3: CASGLAQTGGRGYTF

J: TRBJ2-1
size: NA
D: NA
V: TRBV19
DNA: TGTGCCAGTAGTATACGCGGATCCTACAATGAGCAGTTCTTC
CDR3: CASSIRGSYNEQFF

J: TRBJ1-1
size: NA
D: TRBD1
V: TRBV19
DNA: TGTGCCAGTAAAAGGACAGGCAGCTCTGAAGCTTTCTTT
CDR3: CASKRTGSSEAFF

J: TRBJ1-2
size: NA
D: TRBD1
V: TRBV28
DNA: TGTGCCAGCAGTTTCGAGACAGGGAACTATGGCTACACCTTC
CDR3: CASSFETGNYGYTF

J: TRBJ2-1
size: NA
D: TRBD2
V: TRBV4-2
DNA: TGTGCCAGCAGCCAGGGGACTAGCGGCACTCTCTCCTACAATGAGCAGTTCTTC
CDR3: CASSQGTSGTLSYNEQFF

J: TRBJ1-1
size: few
D: TRBD1
V: TRBV19
DNA: TGTGCCAGTAGTATAACAGGGGGCGGCACTGAAGCTTTCTTT
CDR3: CASSITGGGTEAFF

J: TRBJ1-2
size: NA
D: NA
V: TRBV19
DNA: TGTGCCAGCCGGAGGGGGGGTGGCAATGGCTACACCTTC
CDR3: CASRRGGGNGYTF

J: TRBJ2-5
size: once
D: TRBD1
V: TRBV7-3
DNA: TGTGCCAGCGCCCCGACAGGGGGAGGAGAGACCCAGTACTTC
CDR3: CASAPTGGGETQYF

J: TRBJ1-2
size: NA
D: NA
V: TRBV6-1
DNA: TGTGCCAGCAGTGAGGCTAGGGCGCGGGGCTATGGCTACACCTTC
CDR3: CASSEARARGYGYTF

J: TRBJ1-2
size: NA
D: TRBD1
V: TRBV5-1
DNA: TGCGCCAGCAGCTTGGGGACAGGGGCTAACTATGGCTACACCTTC
CDR3: CASSLGTGANYGYTF

J: TRBJ2-3
size: NA
D: TRBD1
V: TRBV6-5
DNA: TGTGCCAGCAGTCCTACGGGACAGGGGGCAGATACGCAGTATTTT
CDR3: CASSPTGQGADTQYF

J: TRBJ2-7
size: few
D: TRBD1
V: TRBV14
DNA: TGTGCCAGCAGCCCGTTCCAGGGGGCCTACGAGCAGTACTTC
CDR3: CASSPFQGAYEQYF

J: TRBJ1-2
size: NA
D: NA
V: TRBV30
DNA: TGTGCCTGGAGTAGAGGCGGGGGGGGCTCCCTTATCTTGCCTTATGGCTACACCTTC
CDR3: CAWSRGGGGSLILPYGYTF

J: TRBJ2-3
size: NA
D: NA
V: TRBV6-5
DNA: TGTGCCAGCACCCGAGGCACAGATACGCAGTATTTT
CDR3: CASTRGTDTQYF

J: TRBJ2-4
size: NA
D: TRBD2
V: TRBV5-1
DNA: TGCGCCAGCAGCTTGGCGGGGCTAGCGGGAGGTAAAAACATTCAGTACTTC
CDR3: CASSLAGLAGGKNIQYF

J: TRBJ1-2
size: NA
D: TRBD1
V: TRBV18
DNA: TGTGCCAGCTCACCCCCCCTCAGGTCGGGGACAGAGGAATATGGCTACACCTTC
CDR3: CASSPPLRSGTEEYGYTF

J: TRBJ1-1
size: NA
D: NA
V: TRBV18
DNA: TGTGCCAGCTCACCGTACAAAAACACTGAAGCTTTCTTT
CDR3: CASSPYKNTEAFF

J: TRBJ1-2
size: NA
D: NA
V: TRBV5-6
DNA: TGTGCCAGCAGCTTAGGCAGGGCCGATGGCTACACCTTC
CDR3: CASSLGRADGYTF

J: TRBJ1-6
size: NA
D: TRBD1
V: TRBV27
DNA: TGTGCCAGCCAAAACAGGGGACCGAATTCACCCCTCCACTTT
CDR3: CASQNRGPNSPLHF

J: TRBJ1-2
size: NA
D: NA
V: TRBV6-5
DNA: TGTGCCAGCAGCCAGGGCCTAAATCCTAACTATGGCTACACCTTC
CDR3: CASSQGLNPNYGYTF

J: TRBJ1-4
size: NA
D: NA
V: TRBV5-6
DNA: TGTGCCAGCAGCCTCTCTAATGAAAAACTGTTTTTT
CDR3: CASSLSNEKLFF

J: TRBJ2-2
size: once
D: TRBD2
V: TRBV5-4
DNA: TGTGCCAGCACCCCGGCTAGCGGGGGCCGGGGCGGGGAGCTGTTTTTT
CDR3: CASTPASGGRGGELFF

J: TRBJ1-2
size: NA
D: NA
V: TRBV3-1/TRBV3-2
DNA: TGTGCCAGCAGCCAAAGCGCCGCGGGGGGCTACACCTTC
CDR3: CASSQSAAGGYTF

J: TRBJ2-1
size: NA
D: NA
V: TRBV30
DNA: TGTGTCTGGAGTGAAACGGCCTACAATGAGCAGTTCTTC
CDR3: CVWSETAYNEQFF

J: TRBJ1-2
size: NA
D: NA
V: TRBV28
DNA: TGTGCCAGCAGTTTGGGCCAGGGCACTGGCTACACCTTC
CDR3: CASSLGQGTGYTF

J: TRBJ2-2
size: NA
D: TRBD1
V: TRBV15
DNA: TGTGCCACCAGCAGAGGTCTATTAGGGGGCAAGACCGGGGAGCTGTTTTTT
CDR3: CATSRGLLGGKTGELFF

J: TRBJ2-7
size: once
D: NA
V: TRBV5-1
DNA: TGCGCCAGCAGTGGCCCCGTCGTTTACGAGCAGTACTTC
CDR3: CASSGPVVYEQYF

J: TRBJ1-5
size: NA
D: NA
V: TRBV6-5
DNA: TGTGCCAGCATCTCGGGGAGGGGTCAGAATCAGCCCCAGCATTTT
CDR3: CASISGRGQNQPQHF

J: TRBJ1-1
size: once
D: NA
V: TRBV16
DNA: TGTGCCAGCAGCCAAACCGAGACAGCAGAAGCTTTCTTT
CDR3: CASSQTETAEAFF

J: TRBJ1-6
size: NA
D: TRBD1
V: TRBV19
DNA: TGTGCCAGTAGGGACCGGACAGGTTCCTCACCCCTCCACTTT
CDR3: CASRDRTGSSPLHF

J: TRBJ2-1
size: NA
D: TRBD1
V: TRBV7-9
DNA: TGTGCCAGCAGCCGCAACCAGGGGGCCTACAATGAGCAGTTCTTC
CDR3: CASSRNQGAYNEQFF

J: TRBJ1-3
size: NA
D: TRBD1
V: TRBV5-1
DNA: TGCGCCAGCAGCGCGACAGGGCAACCTGGAAACACCATATATTTT
CDR3: CASSATGQPGNTIYF

J: TRBJ2-1
size: NA
D: NA
V: TRBV6-6
DNA: TGTGCCAGCAGTTACCGGAGCGATAGTGAGCAGTTCTTC
CDR3: CASSYRSDSEQFF

J: TRBJ2-1
size: once
D: NA
V: TRBV19
DNA: TGTGCCAGTAGCGTAGAGGAGGGCTCCTACAATGAGCAGTTCTTC
CDR3: CASSVEEGSYNEQFF

J: TRBJ2-7
size: NA
D: TRBD2
V: TRBV7-6
DNA: TGTGCCAGCAGCTTAGCGGCTTATGCTAGCGGCTCCTACGAGCAGTACTTC
CDR3: CASSLAAYASGSYEQYF

J: TRBJ2-7
size: NA
D: NA
V: TRBV19
DNA: TGTGCCAGTAGTTCCCTCCTATTCTACGAGCAGTACTTC
CDR3: CASSSLLFYEQYF

J: TRBJ1-5
size: NA
D: NA
V: TRBV6-6
DNA: TGTGCCAGCAGTTACTCGTCAGGGGGCAATCAGCCCCAGCATTTT
CDR3: CASSYSSGGNQPQHF

J: TRBJ1-6
size: NA
D: TRBD1
V: TRBV25-1
DNA: TGTGCCAGCAGTGCCGCCGGGACAGGGGATTCACCCCTCCACTTT
CDR3: CASSAAGTGDSPLHF